Many counts were recorded for the clone carrying this T cell receptor (beta chain). Its matching antigen is unknown. The germline gives CDR1 MNHEY, CDR2 SMNVEV (reference sequence). The CDR3 covers 15 residues. Trimming cost V 4 bases and J 0 bases; bases outside gene matches: 3. The TCR beta libraries were generated through quantitative 5'-RACE incorporating molecular barcodes. TCRdb reanalysed the 5' RACE reads using MiXCR and keeps one entry per CDR3 protein. The sample records 200,000 to 250,000 distinct CDR3 sequences, around a quarter being singletons. The sample belongs to a study of CD8 T cells in ankylosing spondylitis. Study observations and caveats: With a CD8+ phenotype, disease-linked clones were relatively rare in peripheral blood. Characteristic of ankylosing spondylitis blood, it appeared, was a TCR beta motif comprising about eight highly homologous variants. Matched ankylosing spondylitis synovial fluid reportedly contained a significantly enriched population of disease-linked clones.

The sample taken for sequencing was blood, either unsorted or a sorted T cell fraction (not recorded which). The receptor's source is a male donor with ankylosing spondylitis or in good health (not recorded which). This chain joins TRBV27 and TRBJ2-7, with 10 bases identical to TRBD2. The CDR3 is CASSSGLAVSYEQYF. The CDR3 nucleotides read TGTGCCAGCAGTTCCGGACTAGCGGTCTCCTACGAGCAGTACTTC.